Listed below are T cell receptor beta chains from one sample, sequenced in a study of early T cells in non-severe SARS-CoV-2 infection. TCRdb re-called the 5' RACE reads with MiXCR, one entry per CDR3 protein. The repertoire consists of some 9,500 distinct CDR3 sequences, with 4% to 5.5% occurring once and the leading ten covering roughly 9.7%. Sequencing used whole blood. These TCRs come from an adult who was a healthcare worker with PCR-confirmed SARS-CoV-2 infection or an uninfected control (not recorded which). CDR3s include the opening cysteine and the closing phenylalanine or tryptophan. The D gene is left open where the match is weak. Clone size is shown for a subset of rows, as once, few, many or a class of expanded clone.

TGCAGTGCTAGAAAGTGGGGGACTAGCGAGAGCTCCTACGAGCAGTACTTC | CSARKWGTSESSYEQYF | TRBJ2-7 | TRBD2 | many | TRBV20-1
TGTGCCAGCAGCTTCCAGGGGAGAGACACTGAAGCTTTCTTT | CASSFQGRDTEAFF | TRBJ1-1 | . | few | TRBV7-8
TGTGCCAGCTCACGGGGGCCAGGGTCGGAGAATGAGCAGTTCTTC | CASSRGPGSENEQFF | TRBJ2-1 | . | many | TRBV18
TGCAGTGCTAGTCCAGACAGGGGCACAGATACGCAGTATTTT | CSASPDRGTDTQYF | TRBJ2-3 | TRBD1 | medium-sized | TRBV20-1
TGTGCCACCAGTGATTACTCGAAGCTTACGGATACGCAGTATTTT | CATSDYSKLTDTQYF | TRBJ2-3 | . | many | TRBV24-1
TGTGCCATTCGGGGACCGAGCAATTCACCCCTCCACTTT | CAIRGPSNSPLHF | TRBJ1-6 | . | medium-sized | TRBV6-6
TGCGCCAGCAGTGATGGGAGTGTAGGGAGCTACGAGCAGTACTTC | CASSDGSVGSYEQYF | TRBJ2-7 | . | medium-sized | TRBV10-1
TGTGCCAGCAGCCCAGGACAGGGTCCCCACGAGCAGTACTTC | CASSPGQGPHEQYF | TRBJ2-7 | TRBD1 | few | TRBV7-6
TGTGCCAGCTTCTCGACAGGGCAAAATGAAAAACTGTTTTTT | CASFSTGQNEKLFF | TRBJ1-4 | . | medium-sized | TRBV21-1
TGTGCCAGCAGCAAGGACAGGCCGCTCGGGGTTAATTCACCCCTCCACTTT | CASSKDRPLGVNSPLHF | TRBJ1-6 | TRBD1 | many | TRBV5-6
TGTGCCAGCAGCCAGGGGGGACTAGCCAAGGGCAATGAGCAGTTCTTC | CASSQGGLAKGNEQFF | TRBJ2-1 | TRBD2 | medium-sized | TRBV4-2
TGTGCCAGCAGTTTGACAGGGTGGGCCTACGAGCAGTACTTC | CASSLTGWAYEQYF | TRBJ2-7 | TRBD1 | medium-sized | TRBV27
TGCGCCAGCAGCCAAGTTTTGGGGGGAGATAATTCACCCCTCCACTTT | CASSQVLGGDNSPLHF | TRBJ1-6 | . | medium-sized | TRBV4-1
TGTGCCAGCAGTTACGACGTGGATGCCAAGCAGTTCTTC | CASSYDVDAKQFF | TRBJ2-1 | . | few | TRBV6-6
TGCGCCAGCAGCCAAGATCTCGTACCCTATGGCTACACCTTC | CASSQDLVPYGYTF | TRBJ1-2 | . | medium-sized | TRBV4-1
TGTGCCAGCAGTCTAAAAGGGGGCAGTTCCTACGAGCAGTACTTC | CASSLKGGSSYEQYF | TRBJ2-7 | TRBD1 | medium-sized | TRBV6-5
TGTGCCAGCGCCCGGGTGGGGACAGAGCAAGAGACCCAGTACTTC | CASARVGTEQETQYF | TRBJ2-5 | TRBD1 | many | TRBV6-1
TGTGCCAGCAGCCAGGGAAGGGCGAATTCACCCCTCCACTTT | CASSQGRANSPLHF | TRBJ1-6 | . | many | TRBV13
TGCGCCAGCAGCCCCGGGAGGGGCAATGAGCAGTTCTTC | CASSPGRGNEQFF | TRBJ2-1 | TRBD2 | medium-sized | TRBV5-1
TGTGCCAGCAGTTTCGCGACAGGGGGCAGAAACATTCAGTACTTC | CASSFATGGRNIQYF | TRBJ2-4 | TRBD1 | many | TRBV27
TGTGCCAGCAGTTATAGGCGGGAGGGCCTCAATGAGCAGTTCTTC | CASSYRREGLNEQFF | TRBJ2-1 | TRBD2 | medium-sized | TRBV12-3/TRBV12-4
TGTGCCAGCAGTGATTTTATGAGAGTCGGCGGGGAGCTGTTTTTT | CASSDFMRVGGELFF | TRBJ2-2 | . | . | TRBV2
TGTGCCAGCAGCTCCCTAGGGGGGGGGAACACTGAAGCTTTCTTT | CASSSLGGGNTEAFF | TRBJ1-1 | . | . | TRBV7-8
TGTGCCAGCAGAACCGGACGGAATTCTCTCTATGGCTACACCTTC | CASRTGRNSLYGYTF | TRBJ1-2 | . | many | TRBV2
TGTGCCAGCAGTGAATCCCTCCTGGGAGCTTTCTTT | CASSESLLGAFF | TRBJ1-1 | . | many | TRBV6-6
TGCAGTGCTAGAGGCAGCACGCAAGAGACCCAGTACTTC | CSARGSTQETQYF | TRBJ2-5 | . | medium-sized | TRBV20-1
TGTGCCAGCAATCCGGGGACTAGCGGGAACACAGATACGCAGTATTTT | CASNPGTSGNTDTQYF | TRBJ2-3 | TRBD2 | medium-sized | TRBV25-1
TGTGCCAGTAGTATCGGCGGGGGGACGAATGGCAATGAGCAGTTCTTC | CASSIGGGTNGNEQFF | TRBJ2-1 | TRBD2 | medium-sized | TRBV19
TGTGCCAGCAGCTGGACAGAAAAAGAGACCCAGTACTTC | CASSWTEKETQYF | TRBJ2-5 | . | medium-sized | TRBV21-1
TGTGCCACCAGTGATTATAGGGCGGACTCCTACAATGAGCAGTTCTTC | CATSDYRADSYNEQFF | TRBJ2-1 | . | many | TRBV24-1
TGTGCCAGCAGCTTCCCCGGGGGGCAACAAGATACGCAGTATTTT | CASSFPGGQQDTQYF | TRBJ2-3 | . | many | TRBV7-9
TGTGCCAGTCTTGAGTCCTTATACGGTACGCAGTATTTT | CASLESLYGTQYF | TRBJ2-3 | . | many | TRBV6-2/TRBV6-3
TGTGCCAGCAGCTTGAGGGGGCATAGCAATCAGCCCCAGCATTTT | CASSLRGHSNQPQHF | TRBJ1-5 | TRBD1 | medium-sized | TRBV5-6
TGTGCCAGCAGCTCTCTATCGGAGCAGTTCTTC | CASSSLSEQFF | TRBJ2-1 | . | many | TRBV12-3/TRBV12-4
TGTGCCAGCAGTTTGGCGGGAGAGACCTACAATGAGCAGTTCTTC | CASSLAGETYNEQFF | TRBJ2-1 | TRBD2 | . | TRBV12-3/TRBV12-4